Shown below are 10 T cell receptor beta chains from a single sample sequenced in a study of control samples from healthy donors and cancer patients. Measured with immunoSEQ multiplex PCR; TCRdb has only the in-frame clones, and not every one. The sample yields fewer than 200,000 clones, more than 80% seen once. The sequenced sample consisted of blood. Receptor source: a man aged 25-45 years in good health.

J is TRBJ2-1 and V is TRBV7-9; 8 positions agree with TRBD1. Germline CDR1 reads SEHNR; CDR2 reads FQNEAQ (reference sequence). The CDR3 sequence is 19 residues long. V gave up 2 bases and J gave up 7 bases; unmatched junction bases: 19. The CDR3 reads CASSLSGVFGQGRGNEQFF. In DNA, the CDR3 is TGTGCCAGCAGCTTATCAGGGGTTTTCGGACAGGGTAGGGGTAATGAGCAGTTCTTC. Based on the CDR3 plus reference TRBV7-9 and TRBJ2-1, the full variable domain is DTGVSQNPRHKITKRGQNVTFRCDPISEHNRLYWYRQTLGQGPEFLTYFQNEAQLEKSRLLSDRFSAERPKGSFSTLEIQRTEQGDSAMYLCASSLSGVFGQGRGNEQFFGPGTRLTVL.

J is TRBJ1-2 and V is TRBV27; maybe TRBD1 (6 bases). The CDR3 sequence is 14 residues long. V lost 5 bases to trimming and J lost 8 bases, with 18 bases between them. Germline assignment: CDR1 MNHEY and CDR2 SMNVEV (reference sequence). The CDR3 region is CASSNTGPPRGYTF. CDR3 DNA: TGTGCCAGCAGTAACACAGGGCCCCCACGGGGCTACACCTTC.

The count of this clone is one. This sequence joins TRBV6-2 or TRBV6-3 and TRBJ1-5; D remains ambiguous. Germline loops: CDR1 MNHEY, CDR2 SVGEGT. V lost 0 bases to trimming and J lost 7 bases, with 10 bases between them. CDR3 size: 14 residues. The CDR3 DNA is TGTGCCAGCAGTTACTCGGGTAGGGCGCAGCCCCAGCATTTT. Translating gives CASSYSGRAQPQHF.

The chain combines TRBV6-5 with TRBJ1-1; D remains ambiguous. V was cut by 10 bases and J by 6 bases, with 15 bases left in between. The CDR3 contains 12 residues. Germline lookup yields CDR1 MNHEY and CDR2 SVGAGI. The CDR3 sequence: CAILLEVPEAFF. The CDR3, as DNA: TGTGCCATCCTCCTGGAGGTGCCTGAAGCTTTCTTT.

The V and J genes are TRBV28 and TRBJ2-7, with 9 positions matching TRBD1. The CDR3 spans 15 residues. The germline V gene encodes CDR1 MDHEN and CDR2 SYDVKM. Trimming removed 5 bases from V and 6 bases from J; junction bases left unmatched: 11. In DNA, the CDR3 is TGTGCCAGCAGTCGACCCGGGACAGGGTACCGCGAGCAGTACTTC. Translating gives CASSRPGTGYREQYF.

The rearrangement uses TRBV4-3 and TRBJ1-2; no reliable D call. CDR1 and CDR2 (germline): LGHNA, YSLEER. The CDR3 totals 13 residues. The V end was cut by 0 bases, the J end by 8 bases, with 10 bases between. The CDR3 region is CASSQDLKLGYTF. In DNA form, the CDR3 reads TGCGCCAGCAGCCAAGATCTCAAGCTGGGCTACACCTTC.

The chain recombines TRBV12-3 or TRBV12-4 with TRBJ1-1; D perhaps matches TRBD1 (5 bases). This CDR3 has 12 amino acids. V was shortened by 5 bases and J by 5 bases, with 9 bases between the two germline ends. CDR3 bases: TGTGCCAGCAGTGCAAAGGGGACTGAAGCTTTCTTT. It yields the protein CASSAKGTEAFF.

This chain connects TRBV5-4 to TRBJ1-1; 9 bases are a match to TRBD1. V shed 4 bases, J shed 1 base, and the junction held 5 bases outside the gene matches. The CDR3 contains 15 residues. The germline gives CDR1 SGHNT, CDR2 YYREEE (reference sequence). The DNA for the CDR3 is TGTGCCAGCAGCCCGGACAGGGGCAGGAACACTGAAGCTTTCTTT. Translating gives CASSPDRGRNTEAFF.

The rearrangement joins TRBV2 to TRBJ1-5, with D possibly being TRBD1 (5 bases). V lost 8 bases, J lost 5 bases, and 13 bases lay in between. The CDR3 runs to 13 residues. CDR1 is SNHLY, CDR2 FYNNEI, per germline. CDR3 sequence: CASLSGRHQPQHF. The CDR3 DNA is TGTGCCAGCCTCTCAGGGAGGCATCAGCCCCAGCATTTT.

The rearrangement links TRBV2 to TRBJ2-7, with 10 bases that match TRBD1. Per germline, CDR1 SNHLY and CDR2 FYNNEI. The junction had 10 bases not matched to a gene; V was cut back by 6 bases and J by 5 bases. The CDR3 sequence is 15 residues long. This chain's CDR3 is CASSLKGQGNHEQYF. For the CDR3, the DNA is TGTGCCAGCAGCTTAAAGGGACAGGGGAACCACGAGCAGTACTTC.